This TCR beta chain was obtained from a study of monozygotic twins with inflammatory bowel disease. Study results and caveats: Any single strong signal or clonotype tied to IBD lacked support. Added variability in patient repertoires may stem from differing immunosuppressive treatments.

Template switching added UMIs carrying a 6-nucleotide sample barcode. From its re-call of the 5' RACE reads, TCRdb lists each CDR3 protein once, without DNA. The sample table includes approximately 330,000 distinct CDR3 sequences. This CDR3 contains 16 residues. In germline, CDR1 is SGHTA, CDR2 FQGNSA. About this clonotype: Its antigen is not known.

Every donor provided one blood sample measuring approximately 2.5 ml. Sequenced sample: blood. V is TRBV7-2 and J is TRBJ2-2; the TCRdb call, TRBD1, lacks DNA for checking. This TCR was recovered from a human donor with ulcerative colitis or Crohn's disease, or a healthy co-twin of an affected twin (not recorded which). The CDR3 sequence: CASSAQGAWYTGELFF. Based on the CDR3 plus reference TRBV7-2 and TRBJ2-2, the full variable domain is GAGVSQSPSNKVTEKGKDVELRCDPISGHTALYWYRQSLGQGLEFLIYFQGNSAPDKSGLPSDRFSAERTGGSVSTLTIQRTQQEDSAVYLCASSAQGAWYTGELFFGEGSRLTVL.